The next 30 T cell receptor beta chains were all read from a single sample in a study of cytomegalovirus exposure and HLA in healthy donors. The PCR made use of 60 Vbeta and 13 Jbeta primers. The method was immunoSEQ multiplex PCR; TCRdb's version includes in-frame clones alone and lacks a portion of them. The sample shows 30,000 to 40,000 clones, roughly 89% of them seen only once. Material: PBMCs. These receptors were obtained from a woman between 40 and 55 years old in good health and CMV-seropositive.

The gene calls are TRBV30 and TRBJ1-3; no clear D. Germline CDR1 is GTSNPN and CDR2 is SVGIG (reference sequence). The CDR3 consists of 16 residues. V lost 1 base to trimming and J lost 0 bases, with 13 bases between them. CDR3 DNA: TGTGCCTGGAGTGCATACAAAGATATCTCTGGAAACACCATATATTTT. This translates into CAWSAYKDISGNTIYF.

CDR3 sequence: CASSEATGVLNQPQHF. The CDR3 DNA is TGTGCCAGCAGTGAGGCCACAGGGGTACTCAATCAGCCCCAGCATTTT. The rearrangement joins TRBV6-1 to TRBJ1-5, with TRBD1 identical over 7 bases. Trimming took 3 bases from V and 3 from J; bases not matched to a gene: 8. The CDR3 length is 16 residues. Looked up from germline, CDR1 is MNHNS and CDR2 is SASEGT.

The CDR3 bases are TGTGCCAGCTCATCTCAACAGGGGAACACTGAAGCTTTCTTT. Translating gives CASSSQQGNTEAFF. The chain links TRBV18 to TRBJ1-1, with TRBD1 as a possible D gene (6 bases). CDR1 is KGHSH and CDR2 is LQKENI in the germline V gene. The CDR3 extends over 14 amino acids. V was clipped by 5 bases and J by 1 base, with 11 bases between them.

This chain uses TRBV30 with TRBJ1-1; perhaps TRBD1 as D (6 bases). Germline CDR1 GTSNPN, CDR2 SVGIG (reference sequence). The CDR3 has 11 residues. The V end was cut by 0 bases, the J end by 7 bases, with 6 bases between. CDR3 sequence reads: CAWSVQGEAFF. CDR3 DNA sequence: TGTGCCTGGAGTGTACAGGGTGAAGCTTTCTTT. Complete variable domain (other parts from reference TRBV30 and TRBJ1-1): SQTIHQWPATLVQPVGSPLSLECTVEGTSNPNLYWYRQAAGRGLQLLFYSVGIGQISSEVPQNLSASRPQDRQFILSSKKLLLSDSGFYLCAWSVQGEAFFGQGTRLTVV.

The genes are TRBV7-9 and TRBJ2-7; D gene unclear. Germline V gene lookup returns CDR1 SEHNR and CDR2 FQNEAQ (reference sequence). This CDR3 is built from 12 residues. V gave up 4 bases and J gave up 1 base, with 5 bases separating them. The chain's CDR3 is CASSSYSYEQYF. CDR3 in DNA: TGTGCCAGCAGCTCCTATTCCTACGAGCAGTACTTC.

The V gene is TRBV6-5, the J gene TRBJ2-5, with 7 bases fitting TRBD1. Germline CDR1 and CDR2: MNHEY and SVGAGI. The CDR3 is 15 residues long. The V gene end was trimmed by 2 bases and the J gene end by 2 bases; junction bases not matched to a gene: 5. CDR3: CASSYRSGQQETQYF. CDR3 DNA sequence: TGTGCCAGCAGTTACCGTTCGGGACAGCAAGAGACCCAGTACTTC.

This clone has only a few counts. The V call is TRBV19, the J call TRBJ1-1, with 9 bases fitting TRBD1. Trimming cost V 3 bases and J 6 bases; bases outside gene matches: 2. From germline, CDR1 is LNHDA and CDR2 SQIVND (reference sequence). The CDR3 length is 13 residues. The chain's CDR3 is CASSIGDRAEAFF. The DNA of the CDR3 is TGTGCCAGTAGTATTGGGGACAGGGCTGAAGCTTTCTTT.

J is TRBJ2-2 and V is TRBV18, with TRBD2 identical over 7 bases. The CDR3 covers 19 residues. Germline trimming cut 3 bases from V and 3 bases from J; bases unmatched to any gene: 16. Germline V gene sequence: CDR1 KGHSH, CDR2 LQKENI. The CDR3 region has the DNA TGTGCCAGCTCACCTTACCCTTCGATAGGACTAGAGGACACCGGGGAGCTGTTTTTT. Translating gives CASSPYPSIGLEDTGELFF.

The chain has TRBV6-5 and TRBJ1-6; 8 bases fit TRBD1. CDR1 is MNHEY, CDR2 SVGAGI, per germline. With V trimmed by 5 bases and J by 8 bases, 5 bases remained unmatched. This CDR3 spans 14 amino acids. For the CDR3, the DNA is TGTGCCAGCAGTGACAGGGGTGGTGATTCACCCCTCCACTTT. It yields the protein CASSDRGGDSPLHF.

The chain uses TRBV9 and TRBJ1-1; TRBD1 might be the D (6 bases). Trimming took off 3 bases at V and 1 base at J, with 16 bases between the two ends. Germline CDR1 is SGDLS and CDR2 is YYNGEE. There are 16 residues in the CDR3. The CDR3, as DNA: TGTGCCAGCAGCGCTAACGGGGGGGCAGGGAACACTGAAGCTTTCTTT. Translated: CASSANGGAGNTEAFF. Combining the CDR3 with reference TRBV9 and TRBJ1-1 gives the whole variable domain DSGVTQTPKHLITATGQRVTLRCSPRSGDLSVYWYQQSLDQGLQFLIQYYNGEERAKGNILERFSAQQFPDLHSELNLSSLELGDSALYFCASSANGGAGNTEAFFGQGTRLTVV.

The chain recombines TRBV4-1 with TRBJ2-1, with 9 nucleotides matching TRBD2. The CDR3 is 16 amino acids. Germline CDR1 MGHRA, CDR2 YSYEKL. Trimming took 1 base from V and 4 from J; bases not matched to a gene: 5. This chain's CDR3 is CASSQGQRGVYNEQFF. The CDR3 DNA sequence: TGCGCCAGCAGCCAAGGTCAGCGGGGGGTTTACAATGAGCAGTTCTTC.

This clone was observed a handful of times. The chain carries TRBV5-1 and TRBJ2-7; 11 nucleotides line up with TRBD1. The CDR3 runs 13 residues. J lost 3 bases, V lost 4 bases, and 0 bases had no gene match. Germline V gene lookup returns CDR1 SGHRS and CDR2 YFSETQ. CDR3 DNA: TGCGCCAGCAGCGGGACAGGGGGCTACGAGCAGTACTTC. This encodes CASSGTGGYEQYF.

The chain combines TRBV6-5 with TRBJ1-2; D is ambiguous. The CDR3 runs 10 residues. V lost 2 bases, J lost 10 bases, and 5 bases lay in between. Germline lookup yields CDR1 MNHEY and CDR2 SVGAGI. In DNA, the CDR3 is TGTGCCAGCAGTTACCGGGACTACACCTTC. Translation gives CASSYRDYTF.

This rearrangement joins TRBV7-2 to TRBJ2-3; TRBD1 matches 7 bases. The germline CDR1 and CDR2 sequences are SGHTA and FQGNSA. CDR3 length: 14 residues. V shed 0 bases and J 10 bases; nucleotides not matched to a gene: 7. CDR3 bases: TGTGCCAGCAGCTTAGCGAGACAGGGTATTTCGCAGTATTTT. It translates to CASSLARQGISQYF.

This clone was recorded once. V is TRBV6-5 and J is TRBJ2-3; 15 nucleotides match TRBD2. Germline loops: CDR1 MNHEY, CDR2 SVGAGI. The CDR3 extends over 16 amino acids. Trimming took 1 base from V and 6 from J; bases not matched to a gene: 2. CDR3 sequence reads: CASSYWTSGGADTQYF. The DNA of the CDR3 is TGTGCCAGCAGTTACTGGACTAGCGGGGGGGCGGATACGCAGTATTTT.

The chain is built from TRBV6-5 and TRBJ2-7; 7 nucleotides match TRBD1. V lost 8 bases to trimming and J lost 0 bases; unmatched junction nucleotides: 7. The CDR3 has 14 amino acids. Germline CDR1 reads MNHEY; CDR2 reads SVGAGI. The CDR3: CASGTAPSSYEQYF. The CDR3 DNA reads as TGTGCCAGCGGGACAGCCCCTAGCTCCTACGAGCAGTACTTC.

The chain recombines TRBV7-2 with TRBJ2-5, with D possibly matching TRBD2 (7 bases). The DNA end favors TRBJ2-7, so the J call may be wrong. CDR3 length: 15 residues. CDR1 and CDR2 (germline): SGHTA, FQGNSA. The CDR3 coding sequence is TGTGCCAGCAGCTTAGGGTCGGGGGGCCCCTACGAGCAGTACTTC. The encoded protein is CASSLGSGGPYEQYF.

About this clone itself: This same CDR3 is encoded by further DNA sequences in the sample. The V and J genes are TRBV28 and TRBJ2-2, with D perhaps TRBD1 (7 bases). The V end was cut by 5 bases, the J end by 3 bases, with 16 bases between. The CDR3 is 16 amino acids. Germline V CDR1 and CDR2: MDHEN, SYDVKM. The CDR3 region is CASSPAGQGDTGELFF. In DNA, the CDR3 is TGTGCCAGCAGTCCCGCGGGGCAGGGGGACACCGGGGAGCTGTTTTTT.

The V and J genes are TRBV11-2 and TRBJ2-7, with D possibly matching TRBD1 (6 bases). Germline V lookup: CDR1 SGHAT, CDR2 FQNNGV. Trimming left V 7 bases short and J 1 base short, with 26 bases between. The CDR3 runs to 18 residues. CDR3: CASNPLSPGTFVSYEQYF. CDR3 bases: TGTGCCAGCAACCCATTATCCCCCGGGACATTTGTTTCCTACGAGCAGTACTTC.

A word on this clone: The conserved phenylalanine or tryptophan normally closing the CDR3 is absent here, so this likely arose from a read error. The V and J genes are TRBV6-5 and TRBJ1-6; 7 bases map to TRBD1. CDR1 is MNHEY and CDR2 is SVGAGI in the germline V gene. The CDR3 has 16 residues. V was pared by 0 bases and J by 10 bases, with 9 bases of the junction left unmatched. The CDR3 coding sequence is TGTGCCAGCAGTTACTCGCGGCGGACAGGTGCATCACCCCTCCACCTT. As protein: CASSYSRRTGASPLHL.

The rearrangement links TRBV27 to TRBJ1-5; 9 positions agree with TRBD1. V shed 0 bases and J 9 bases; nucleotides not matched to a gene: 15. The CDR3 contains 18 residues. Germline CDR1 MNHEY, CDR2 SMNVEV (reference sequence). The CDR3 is CASSLSGLFGTGRGPQHF. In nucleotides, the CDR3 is TGTGCCAGCAGTTTATCCGGCTTATTCGGGACAGGGCGGGGGCCCCAGCATTTT.

The CDR3 reads CASSPLTGYDQPQHF. Here the CDR3 DNA reads TGTGCCAGCAGTCCCTTGACAGGTTATGATCAGCCCCAGCATTTT. The chain recombines TRBV28 with TRBJ1-5, with a possible D match to TRBD1 (6 bases). Trimming removed 5 bases from V and 5 bases from J, with 16 bases in between. Per germline, CDR1 MDHEN and CDR2 SYDVKM. This CDR3 region has 15 residues.

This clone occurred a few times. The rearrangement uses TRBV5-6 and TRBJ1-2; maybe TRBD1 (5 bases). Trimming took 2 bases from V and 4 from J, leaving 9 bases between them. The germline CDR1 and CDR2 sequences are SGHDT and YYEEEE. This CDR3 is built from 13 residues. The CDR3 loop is CASSFPRGYGYTF. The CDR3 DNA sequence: TGTGCCAGCAGCTTCCCAAGGGGCTATGGCTACACCTTC.

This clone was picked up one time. The CDR3 loop reads CASSETRYTEAFF. The CDR3 bases are TGTGCCAGCAGTGAGACCAGGTACACTGAAGCTTTCTTT. The V and J genes are TRBV6-1 and TRBJ1-1; D is undetermined. Germline V gene data show CDR1 as MNHNS and CDR2 as SASEGT. The CDR3 consists of 13 residues. V was cut by 3 bases and J by 3 bases, with 8 bases left in between.

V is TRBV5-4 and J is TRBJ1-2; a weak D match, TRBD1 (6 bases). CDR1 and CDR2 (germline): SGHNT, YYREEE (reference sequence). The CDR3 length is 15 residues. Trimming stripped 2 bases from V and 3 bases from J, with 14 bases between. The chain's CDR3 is CASSLLPGVDYGYTF. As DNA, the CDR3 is TGTGCCAGCAGCTTATTGCCAGGGGTGGACTATGGCTACACCTTC. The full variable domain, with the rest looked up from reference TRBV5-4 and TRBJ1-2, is ETGVTQSPTHLIKTRGQQVTLRCSSQSGHNTVSWYQQALGQGPQFIFQYYREEENGRGNFPPRFSGLQFPNYSSELNVNALELDDSALYLCASSLLPGVDYGYTFGSGTRLTVV.

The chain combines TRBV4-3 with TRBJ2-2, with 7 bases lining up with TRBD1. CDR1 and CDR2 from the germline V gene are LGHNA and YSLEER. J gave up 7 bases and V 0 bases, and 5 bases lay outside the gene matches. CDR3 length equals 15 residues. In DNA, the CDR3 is TGCGCCAGCAGCCAAGACGAGGGGGCTAGCGGGGAGCTGTTTTTT. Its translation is CASSQDEGASGELFF.

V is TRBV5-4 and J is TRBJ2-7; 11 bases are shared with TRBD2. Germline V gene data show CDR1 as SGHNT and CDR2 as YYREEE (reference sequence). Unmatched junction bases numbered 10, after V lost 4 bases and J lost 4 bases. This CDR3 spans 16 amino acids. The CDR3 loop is CASSPSTSGENYEQYF. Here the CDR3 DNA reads TGTGCCAGCAGCCCCTCGACTAGCGGGGAAAATTACGAGCAGTACTTC. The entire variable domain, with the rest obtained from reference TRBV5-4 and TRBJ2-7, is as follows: ETGVTQSPTHLIKTRGQQVTLRCSSQSGHNTVSWYQQALGQGPQFIFQYYREEENGRGNFPPRFSGLQFPNYSSELNVNALELDDSALYLCASSPSTSGENYEQYFGPGTRLTVT.

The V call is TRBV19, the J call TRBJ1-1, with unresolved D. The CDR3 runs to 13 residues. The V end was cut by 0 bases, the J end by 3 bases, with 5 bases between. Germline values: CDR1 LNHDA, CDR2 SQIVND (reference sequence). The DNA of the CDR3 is TGTGCCAGTAGTATAGATAGCGACACTGAAGCTTTCTTT. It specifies CASSIDSDTEAFF.

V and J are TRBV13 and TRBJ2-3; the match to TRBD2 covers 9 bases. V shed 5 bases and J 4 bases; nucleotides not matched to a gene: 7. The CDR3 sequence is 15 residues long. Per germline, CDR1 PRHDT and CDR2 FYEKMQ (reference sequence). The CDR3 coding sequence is TGTGCCAGCAGCCAGAGCGGGGGGAGGGCAGATACGCAGTATTTT. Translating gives CASSQSGGRADTQYF.

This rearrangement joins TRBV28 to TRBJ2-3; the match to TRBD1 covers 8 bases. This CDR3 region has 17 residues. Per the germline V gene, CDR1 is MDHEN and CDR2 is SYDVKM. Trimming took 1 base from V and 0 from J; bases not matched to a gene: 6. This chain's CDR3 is CASSLLAGGDSTDTQYF. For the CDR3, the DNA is TGTGCCAGCAGTTTATTGGCAGGGGGCGATAGCACAGATACGCAGTATTTT. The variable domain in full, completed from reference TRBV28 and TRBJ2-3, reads DVKVTQSSRYLVKRTGEKVFLECVQDMDHENMFWYRQDPGLGLRLIYFSYDVKMKEKGDIPEGYSVSREKKERFSLILESASTNQTSMYLCASSLLAGGDSTDTQYFGPGTRLTVL.